Presented here are 22 T cell receptor beta chains from one specimen sequenced in a study of blood T cell repertoires in COVID-19. Sequencing used immunoSEQ multiplex PCR; TCRdb keeps in-frame clones, though not all of them. The data hold about 140,000 clones, with around four fifths observed a single time. Material for sequencing was PBMCs or T cells enriched from blood (not recorded which). These receptors were collected from a man between 70 and 80 years old who had been exposed to COVID-19.

This rearrangement joins TRBV6-2 or TRBV6-3 to TRBJ2-3; D may be TRBD2 (5 bases). Germline CDR1 reads MNHEY; CDR2 reads SVGEGT. The CDR3 spans 12 residues. Trimming took 2 bases from V and 9 from J, leaving 9 bases between them. As DNA, the CDR3 is TGTGCCAGCAGTTACGAGGGCAGCACGCAGTATTTT. This gives the protein CASSYEGSTQYF.

V usage is TRBV6-5 and J usage is TRBJ2-1; the D is unclear. The ends were cut back, 5 bases at V and 7 bases at J, with 9 bases in the middle. This CDR3 comprises 12 residues. Germline assignment: CDR1 MNHEY and CDR2 SVGAGI. The CDR3 here is CASSPGANEQFF. In DNA form, the CDR3 reads TGTGCCAGCAGTCCCGGAGCTAATGAGCAGTTCTTC.

The rearrangement joins TRBV19 to TRBJ1-5; TRBD1 might be the D (5 bases). This CDR3 is 14 amino acids long. V was shortened by 10 bases and J by 1 base, with 14 bases between the two germline ends. Per the germline V gene, CDR1 is LNHDA and CDR2 is SQIVND (reference sequence). The CDR3 DNA reads as TGTGCCACGCGCCAAGGGGCCAGCAATCAGCCCCAGCATTTT. Its protein is CATRQGASNQPQHF.

The rearrangement links TRBV5-1 to TRBJ1-2; perhaps TRBD1 as D (5 bases). V lost 0 bases and J 0 bases, leaving 12 bases between the germline ends. This CDR3 comprises 16 residues. Looked up from germline, CDR1 is SGHRS and CDR2 is YFSETQ. As DNA, the CDR3 is TGCGCCAGCAGCTTGGAGTGGCAGGGCCCTAACTATGGCTACACCTTC. Translating gives CASSLEWQGPNYGYTF.

The chain carries TRBV11-2 and TRBJ2-1; TRBD2 is a possible D gene (6 bases). Trimming took 6 bases from V and 5 from J, leaving 8 bases between them. The germline CDR1 and CDR2 sequences are SGHAT and FQNNGV. CDR3 length equals 12 residues. The CDR3 spells CASRGGNNEQFF. CDR3 in DNA: TGTGCCAGCAGAGGAGGGAACAATGAGCAGTTCTTC.

The chain recombines TRBV21-1 with TRBJ1-1; the D call in the table, TRBD1, was not verified against the DNA. TRBV21-1 is classified as a pseudogene. This CDR3 is built from 18 residues. This chain's CDR3 is CASSIETGQGNMNTEAFF. The CDR3 DNA is TGTGCCAGCAGCATAGAAACTGGACAGGGAAATATGAACACTGAAGCTTTCTTT.

The V gene is TRBV18, the J gene TRBJ2-5; a weak D match, TRBD2 (6 bases). Trimming stripped 2 bases from V and 5 bases from J, with 18 bases between. The V gene's germline CDR1 is KGHSH and CDR2 LQKENI. The CDR3 extends over 16 amino acids. CDR3: CASSPGAGTRGETQYF. The CDR3 nucleotides read TGTGCCAGCTCACCAGGGGCGGGGACCCGAGGGGAGACCCAGTACTTC.

The chain employs TRBV7-4 and TRBJ2-7; 10 nucleotides align to TRBD2. The CDR3 loop spans 14 amino acids. The V and J ends lost 3 bases and 7 bases, in that order; junction bases with no gene match: 6. The germline V gene encodes CDR1 SGHVT and CDR2 SQSDAQ. Written as DNA, the CDR3 is TGTGCCAGCAGCTTTCTAGCGGGAGTTCAAGAGCAGTACTTC. Its protein product is CASSFLAGVQEQYF.

This chain links TRBV15 with TRBJ2-7; TRBD1 is a possible D gene (6 bases). The V end was cut by 9 bases, the J end by 4 bases, with 13 bases between. The CDR3 contains 12 residues. Germline values: CDR1 LNHNV, CDR2 YYDKDF (reference sequence). For the CDR3, the DNA is TGTGCCACGGGAACAGGGTTGTACGAGCAGTACTTC. The encoded protein is CATGTGLYEQYF.

The chain uses TRBV12-3 or TRBV12-4 and TRBJ2-4; tentatively, D is TRBD2 (5 bases). The CDR3 has 11 residues. Trimming removed 6 bases from V and 8 bases from J, with 8 bases in between. The CDR3 protein is CASSLGDIQYF. The CDR3 DNA reads TGTGCCAGCAGCCTGGGAGACATTCAGTACTTC.

This chain joins TRBV6-5 and TRBJ1-3; TRBD1 is a possible D gene (5 bases). The CDR3 loop spans 16 amino acids. Germline-derived CDR1 and CDR2 are MNHEY and SVGAGI. The V end lost 0 bases, the J end lost 2 bases, and 11 bases lay between the germline ends. This chain's CDR3 is CASSYSEGTAGNTIYF. The CDR3 DNA reads as TGTGCCAGCAGTTACTCTGAGGGGACTGCTGGAAACACCATATATTTT.

The chain is built from TRBV30 and TRBJ1-5; 9 positions match TRBD1. Germline V gene data show CDR1 as GTSNPN and CDR2 as SVGIG (reference sequence). V trimming: 3 bases; J trimming: 9 bases; junction bases outside the gene matches: 12. The CDR3 sequence is 15 residues long. The CDR3 loop reads CAWRTPGQGLVPQHF. The CDR3 DNA follows: TGTGCCTGGAGAACTCCGGGACAGGGCTTAGTGCCCCAGCATTTT.

A single count supports this clone. This rearrangement joins TRBV7-3 to TRBJ1-6; D is unclear. CDR3 length equals 13 residues. Trimming took 1 base from V and 8 from J, leaving 6 bases between them. In germline, CDR1 is SGHTA, CDR2 FQGTGA. The CDR3, as DNA: TGTGCCAGCAGCTTAAGCAGTTATTCACCCCTCCACTTT. It specifies CASSLSSYSPLHF.

This clone has only a few counts. The chain has TRBV19 and TRBJ1-2; TRBD1 matches at 9 bases. V dropped 5 bases and J dropped 7; count of bases not matched to a gene: 8. The CDR3 covers 14 residues. The germline V gene encodes CDR1 LNHDA and CDR2 SQIVND (reference sequence). CDR3 in DNA: TGTGCCAGTAGTCCGGGACAGGGCTATGCTGGCTACACCTTC. It translates to CASSPGQGYAGYTF.

The chain couples TRBV11-2 to TRBJ1-2; 9 nucleotides agree with TRBD1. The CDR3 is 15 amino acids. Trimming at V came to 3 bases and at J to 6 bases, leaving 8 bases not matched to a gene. The germline V gene encodes CDR1 SGHAT and CDR2 FQNNGV. CDR3 protein: CASSLSGGQGNGYTF. Written as DNA, the CDR3 is TGTGCCAGCAGCTTGTCAGGGGGACAGGGAAATGGCTACACCTTC. The variable domain in full, with the rest retrieved from reference TRBV11-2 and TRBJ1-2, is EAGVAQSPRYKIIEKRQSVAFWCNPISGHATLYWYQQILGQGPKLLIQFQNNGVVDDSQLPKDRFSAERLKGVDSTLKIQPAKLEDSAVYLCASSLSGGQGNGYTFGSGTRLTVV.

This rearrangement joins TRBV6-6 to TRBJ2-2; D unresolved. Germline V gene data show CDR1 as MNHNY and CDR2 as SVGAGI (reference sequence). The CDR3 is made up of 11 amino acids. V lost 10 bases to trimming and J lost 5 bases, with 8 bases between them. The CDR3 protein is CATLKTGELFF. The CDR3 DNA reads as TGTGCCACACTTAAAACCGGGGAGCTGTTTTTT.

V usage is TRBV18 and J usage is TRBJ2-7, with D possibly matching TRBD1 (5 bases). Trimming cost V 0 bases and J 5 bases, with 14 bases left between them. The CDR3 is made up of 15 amino acids. Per germline, CDR1 KGHSH and CDR2 LQKENI. The CDR3: CASSPPGAAANEQYF. The DNA of the CDR3 is TGTGCCAGCTCACCACCAGGGGCCGCCGCCAACGAGCAGTACTTC.

The chain uses TRBV7-9 and TRBJ1-5; tentatively, D is TRBD1 (5 bases). CDR3 size: 12 residues. Deletions cut 5 bases from V and 6 bases from J, with 8 bases between. CDR1 and CDR2 (germline): SEHNR, FQNEAQ (reference sequence). In DNA, the CDR3 is TGTGCCAGCAGCCCTGGGGCTCAGCCCCAGCATTTT. This translates into CASSPGAQPQHF.

The chain joins TRBV4-1 to TRBJ2-5; maybe TRBD1 (6 bases). The CDR3 runs to 14 residues. Trimming removed 0 bases at V and 4 bases at J, with 9 bases between. Germline assignment: CDR1 MGHRA and CDR2 YSYEKL. CDR3 DNA: TGCGCCAGCAGCCAAGATCCAGGGGTAGAGACCCAGTACTTC. It translates to CASSQDPGVETQYF.

This clone appeared a single time. The rearrangement links TRBV29-1 to TRBJ2-5, with 7 positions matching TRBD2. The germline V gene has CDR1 SQVTM and CDR2 ANQGSEA. CDR3 length: 13 amino acids. V was clipped by 8 bases and J by 4 bases; unmatched bases: 10. CDR3 region: CSSRGSGRETQYF. The CDR3 DNA sequence: TGCAGCAGCCGCGGGAGTGGTCGAGAGACCCAGTACTTC.

The chain carries TRBV28 and TRBJ1-2; TRBD1 is a possible D gene (6 bases). V was shortened by 5 bases and J by 2 bases, with 9 bases between the two germline ends. The CDR3 is made up of 13 amino acids. Germline V gene lookup returns CDR1 MDHEN and CDR2 SYDVKM. The CDR3 region is CASSRGHNYGYTF. CDR3 DNA sequence: TGTGCCAGCAGTCGGGGACACAACTATGGCTACACCTTC.

The chain links TRBV24-1 to TRBJ1-6; D might be TRBD1 (5 bases). The V end lost 8 bases, the J end lost 4 bases, and 11 bases lay between the germline ends. This CDR3 has 14 amino acids. Looked up from germline, CDR1 is KGHDR and CDR2 is SFDVKD. CDR3 DNA sequence: TGTGCCACCACGTCGACAGCTTATAATTCACCCCTCCACTTT. Translating it yields CATTSTAYNSPLHF.